The entry below describes one T cell receptor (beta chain). Clinical histories supplied by participants themselves formed the basis of cohort assignment. CDR3 length: 13 residues. The germline CDR1 and CDR2 sequences are MNHEY and SMNVEV (reference sequence). V lost 4 bases, J lost 8 bases, and 14 bases lay in between. This entry belongs to a study of blood T cell repertoires in COVID-19. TCRdb's copy holds only in-frame clones and misses some; the assay was immunoSEQ multiplex PCR. The table has more than 200,000 clones, 75% to 95% seen once. Material: PBMCs or T cells enriched from blood (not recorded which). The source of this sequence is a woman aged 18-35 years who had recovered from COVID-19. The chain combines TRBV27 with TRBJ1-2, with a tentative D call TRBD1 (6 bases). The CDR3 spells CASSSQGMSGYTF. Here the CDR3 DNA reads TGTGCCAGCAGTTCTCAGGGGATGAGCGGCTACACCTTC.